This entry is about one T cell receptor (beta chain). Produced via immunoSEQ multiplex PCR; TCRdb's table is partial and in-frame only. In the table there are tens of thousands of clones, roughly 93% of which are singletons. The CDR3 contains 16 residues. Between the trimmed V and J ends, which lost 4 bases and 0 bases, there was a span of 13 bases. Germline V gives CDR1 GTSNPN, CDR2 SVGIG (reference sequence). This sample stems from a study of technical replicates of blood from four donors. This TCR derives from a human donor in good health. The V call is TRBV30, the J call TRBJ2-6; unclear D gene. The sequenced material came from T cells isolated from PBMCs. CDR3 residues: CAWKAFPGSGANVLTF. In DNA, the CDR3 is TGTGCCTGGAAAGCATTCCCCGGCTCTGGGGCCAACGTCCTGACTTTC.